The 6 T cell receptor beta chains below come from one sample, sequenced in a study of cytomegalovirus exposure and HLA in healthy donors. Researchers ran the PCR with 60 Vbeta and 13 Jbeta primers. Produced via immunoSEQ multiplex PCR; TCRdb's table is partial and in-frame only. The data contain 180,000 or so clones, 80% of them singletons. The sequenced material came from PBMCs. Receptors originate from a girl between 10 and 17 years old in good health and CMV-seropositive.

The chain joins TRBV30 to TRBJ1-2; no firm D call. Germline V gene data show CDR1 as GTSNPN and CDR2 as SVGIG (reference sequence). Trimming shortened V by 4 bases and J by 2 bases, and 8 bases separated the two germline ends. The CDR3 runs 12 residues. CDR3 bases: TGTGCCTGGACCCCGGGAAACTATGGCTACACCTTC. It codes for CAWTPGNYGYTF.

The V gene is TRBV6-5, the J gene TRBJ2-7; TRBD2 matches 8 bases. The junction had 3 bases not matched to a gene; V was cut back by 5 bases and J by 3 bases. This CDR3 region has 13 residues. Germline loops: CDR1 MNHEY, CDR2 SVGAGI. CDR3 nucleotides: TGTGCCAGCAGTCCGGGACTAGTCTACGAGCAGTACTTC. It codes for CASSPGLVYEQYF.

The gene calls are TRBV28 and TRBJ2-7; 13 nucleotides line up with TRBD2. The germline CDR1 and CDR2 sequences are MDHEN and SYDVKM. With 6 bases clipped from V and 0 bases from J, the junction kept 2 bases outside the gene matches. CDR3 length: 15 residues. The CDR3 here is CASSGLAGASYEQYF. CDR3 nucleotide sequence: TGTGCCAGCAGCGGACTAGCGGGGGCCTCCTACGAGCAGTACTTC.

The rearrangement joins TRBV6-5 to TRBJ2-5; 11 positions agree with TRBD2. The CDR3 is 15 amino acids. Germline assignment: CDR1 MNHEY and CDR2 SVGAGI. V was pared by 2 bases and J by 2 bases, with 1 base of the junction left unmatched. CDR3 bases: TGTGCCAGCAGTTACAGGACTAGCGGGCAAGAGACCCAGTACTTC. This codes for CASSYRTSGQETQYF.

The CDR3 region is CASSPFSDNEKLFF. For the CDR3, the DNA is TGTGCCAGCTCACCATTCTCAGATAATGAAAAACTGTTTTTT. The rearrangement joins TRBV18 to TRBJ1-4; D call uncertain. Germline V gives CDR1 KGHSH, CDR2 LQKENI. The V and J ends lost 2 bases and 4 bases respectively, with 8 bases between them. There are 14 residues in the CDR3.

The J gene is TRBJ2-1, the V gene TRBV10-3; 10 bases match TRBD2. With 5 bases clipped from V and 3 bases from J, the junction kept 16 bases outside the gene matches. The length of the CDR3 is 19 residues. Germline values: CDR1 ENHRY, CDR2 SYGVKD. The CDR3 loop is CAISHSGTSVGYNYNEQFF. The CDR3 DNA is TGTGCCATCAGTCACTCCGGGACTAGCGTGGGGTATAACTACAATGAGCAGTTCTTC.